A selection of T cell receptor beta chains follows, all from one sample in a study of T cell changes during pregnancy in multiple sclerosis. Measured with immunoSEQ multiplex PCR; TCRdb has only the in-frame clones, and not every one. The table includes approximately 53,000 clones, 80% to 95% detected once. Sequenced here: CD4+ T cells from peripheral blood mononuclear cells, sampled in the third trimester of pregnancy. These receptor sequences come from a female donor with multiple sclerosis, enrolled in a pregnancy study. Each CDR3 is given with its conserved first and last residue. The order of the fields is D gene, J gene, clone size, V gene, CDR3 protein, CDR3 DNA. The D gene is left open where the match is weak. The listing skips clone size in some rows; elsewhere it reads once, few, many or a size class.

NA	TRBJ2-4	NA	TRBV9	CASSVETVGKNIQYF	TGTGCCAGCAGCGTAGAGACAGTAGGCAAAAACATTCAGTACTTC
NA	TRBJ1-2	NA	TRBV18	CASSPPTRDGYTF	TGTGCCAGCTCACCGCCCACCAGGGATGGCTACACCTTC
TRBD1	TRBJ1-3	few	TRBV6-5	CASSYGTGTGNTIYF	TGTGCCAGCAGTTACGGGACAGGGACTGGAAACACCATATATTTT
NA	TRBJ1-4	NA	TRBV30	CAWSAAGGKGEKLFF	TGTGCCTGGAGTGCCGCCGGGGGTAAGGGTGAAAAACTGTTTTTT
NA	TRBJ2-2	NA	TRBV19	CASKPGFYTGELFF	TGTGCCAGTAAGCCAGGGTTTTACACCGGGGAGCTGTTTTTT
NA	TRBJ1-1	NA	TRBV6-7	CASSSYRDTEAFF	TGTGCCAGCAGTTCATACAGAGACACTGAAGCTTTCTTT
TRBD2	TRBJ2-5	NA	TRBV10-3	CASLAGEETQYF	TGTGCCAGCCTAGCGGGGGAGGAGACCCAGTACTTC
NA	TRBJ2-5	NA	TRBV4-1	CASSPLAQQETQYF	TGCGCCAGCAGCCCCCTGGCACAACAAGAGACCCAGTACTTC
TRBD1	TRBJ2-2	NA	TRBV19	CASRPNRGQGGELFF	TGTGCCAGTAGGCCCAACAGGGGGCAAGGCGGGGAGCTGTTTTTT
NA	TRBJ2-3	NA	TRBV10-3	CAISEYDRPDTQYF	TGTGCCATCAGTGAGTACGACAGACCAGATACGCAGTATTTT
TRBD1	TRBJ1-2	NA	TRBV7-9	CASSRDRGNYGYTF	TGTGCCAGCAGCAGAGACAGGGGGAACTATGGCTACACCTTC